The clone carrying this TCR beta chain has just a few counts. Its antigen is undetermined. This CDR3 spans 15 amino acids. Per the germline V gene, CDR1 is PRHDT and CDR2 is FYEKMQ (reference sequence). V gave up 8 bases and J gave up 2 bases; unmatched junction bases: 8. The PCR had 60 Vbeta and 13 Jbeta primers. Sequencing used immunoSEQ multiplex PCR; TCRdb keeps in-frame clones, though not all of them. The data contain under 200,000 clones, roughly four fifths of them singletons. The data derive from a study of cytomegalovirus exposure and HLA in healthy donors. Study observations and caveats: A classifier reportedly called cytomegalovirus status with high sensitivity and specificity. A missense variant in DCLRE1C was later tied to TCR beta V- and J-gene trimming.

The receptor was isolated from a woman aged 45-60 years in good health and CMV-seropositive. The material sequenced was PBMCs. This chain uses TRBV13 with TRBJ2-5; 10 bases map to TRBD2. CDR3 region: CASCGSGGLQETQYF. In DNA form, the CDR3 reads TGTGCCAGCTGCGGTAGCGGGGGGCTACAAGAGACCCAGTACTTC. Together with reference TRBV13 and TRBJ2-5, the CDR3 gives the full variable domain: AAGVIQSPRHLIKEKRETATLKCYPIPRHDTVYWYQQGPGQDPQFLISFYEKMQSDKGSIPDRFSAQQFSDYHSELNMSSLELGDSALYFCASCGSGGLQETQYFGPGTRLLVL.